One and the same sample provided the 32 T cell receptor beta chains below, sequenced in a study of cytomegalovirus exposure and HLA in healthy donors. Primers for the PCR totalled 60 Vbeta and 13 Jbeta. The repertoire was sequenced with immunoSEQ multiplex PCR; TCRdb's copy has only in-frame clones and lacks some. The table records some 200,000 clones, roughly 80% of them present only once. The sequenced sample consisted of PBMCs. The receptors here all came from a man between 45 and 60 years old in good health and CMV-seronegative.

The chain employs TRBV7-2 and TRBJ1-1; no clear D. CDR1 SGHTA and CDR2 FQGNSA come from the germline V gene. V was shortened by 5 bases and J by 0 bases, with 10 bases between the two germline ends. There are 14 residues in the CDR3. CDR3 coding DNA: TGTGCCAGCAGCCCGAATGGCATGAACACTGAAGCTTTCTTT. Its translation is CASSPNGMNTEAFF. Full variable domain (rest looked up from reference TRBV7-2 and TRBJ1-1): GAGVSQSPSNKVTEKGKDVELRCDPISGHTALYWYRQSLGQGLEFLIYFQGNSAPDKSGLPSDRFSAERTGGSVSTLTIQRTQQEDSAVYLCASSPNGMNTEAFFGQGTRLTVV.

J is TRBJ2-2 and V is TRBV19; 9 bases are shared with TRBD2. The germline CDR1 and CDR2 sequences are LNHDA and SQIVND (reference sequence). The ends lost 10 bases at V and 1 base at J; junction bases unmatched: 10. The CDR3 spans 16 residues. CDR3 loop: CATTSSGGRNTGELFF. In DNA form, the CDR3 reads TGTGCCACAACGTCGAGCGGGGGGCGGAACACCGGGGAGCTGTTTTTT.

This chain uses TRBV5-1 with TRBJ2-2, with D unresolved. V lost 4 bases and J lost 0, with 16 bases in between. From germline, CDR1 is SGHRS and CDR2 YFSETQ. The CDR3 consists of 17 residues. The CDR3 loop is CASSHQSQVPNTGELFF. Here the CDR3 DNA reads TGCGCCAGCAGCCATCAGAGCCAGGTCCCGAACACCGGGGAGCTGTTTTTT.

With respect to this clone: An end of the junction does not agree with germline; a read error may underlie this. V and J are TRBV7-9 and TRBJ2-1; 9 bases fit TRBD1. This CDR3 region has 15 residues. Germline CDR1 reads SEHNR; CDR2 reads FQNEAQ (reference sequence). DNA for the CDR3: TGTTCCAGCACCGAATTACAGGGGGCGGTCAATGAGCAGTTCTTC. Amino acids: CSSTELQGAVNEQFF.

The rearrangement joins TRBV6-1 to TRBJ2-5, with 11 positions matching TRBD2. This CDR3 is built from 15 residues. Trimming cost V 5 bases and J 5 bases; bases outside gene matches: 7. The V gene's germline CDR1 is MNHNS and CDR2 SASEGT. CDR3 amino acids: CASSTSGGRPETQYF. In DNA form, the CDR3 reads TGTGCCAGCAGTACTAGCGGGGGCCGACCGGAGACCCAGTACTTC.

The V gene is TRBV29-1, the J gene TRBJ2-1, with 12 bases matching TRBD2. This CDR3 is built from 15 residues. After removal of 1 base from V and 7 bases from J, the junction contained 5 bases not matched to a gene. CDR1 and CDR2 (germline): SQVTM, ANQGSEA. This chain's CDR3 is CSVEGLAGGWNEQFF. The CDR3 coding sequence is TGCAGCGTTGAAGGTCTAGCGGGGGGGTGGAATGAGCAGTTCTTC.

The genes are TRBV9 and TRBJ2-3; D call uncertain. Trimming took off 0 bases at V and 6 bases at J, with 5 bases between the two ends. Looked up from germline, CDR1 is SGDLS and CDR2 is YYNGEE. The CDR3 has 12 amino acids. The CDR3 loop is CASSVGEDTQYF. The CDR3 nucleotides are TGTGCCAGCAGCGTAGGTGAGGATACGCAGTATTTT.

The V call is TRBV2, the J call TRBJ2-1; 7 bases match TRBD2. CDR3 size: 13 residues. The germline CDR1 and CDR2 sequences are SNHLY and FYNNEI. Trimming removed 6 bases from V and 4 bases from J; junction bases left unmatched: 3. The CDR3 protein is CASSNGGYNEQFF. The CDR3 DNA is TGTGCCAGCAGCAACGGGGGGTACAATGAGCAGTTCTTC. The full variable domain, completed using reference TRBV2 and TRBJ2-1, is EPEVTQTPSHQVTQMGQEVILRCVPISNHLYFYWYRQILGQKVEFLVSFYNNEISEKSEIFDDQFSVERPDGSNFTLKIRSTKLEDSAMYFCASSNGGYNEQFFGPGTRLTVL.

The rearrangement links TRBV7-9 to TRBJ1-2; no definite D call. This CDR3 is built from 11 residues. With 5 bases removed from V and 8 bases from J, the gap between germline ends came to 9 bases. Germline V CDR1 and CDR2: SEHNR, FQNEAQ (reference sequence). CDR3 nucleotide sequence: TGTGCCAGCAGCGCAATTCGGGGCTACACCTTC. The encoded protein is CASSAIRGYTF.

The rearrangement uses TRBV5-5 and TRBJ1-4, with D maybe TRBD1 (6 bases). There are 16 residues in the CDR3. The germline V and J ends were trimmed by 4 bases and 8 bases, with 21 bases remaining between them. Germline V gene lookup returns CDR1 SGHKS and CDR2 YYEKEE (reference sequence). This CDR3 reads CASSPSRGAVSEKLFF. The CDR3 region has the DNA TGTGCCAGCAGCCCCTCCCGGGGGGCCGTTAGCGAAAAACTGTTTTTT. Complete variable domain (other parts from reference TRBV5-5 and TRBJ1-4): DAGVTQSPTHLIKTRGQQVTLRCSPISGHKSVSWYQQVLGQGPQFIFQYYEKEERGRGNFPDRFSARQFPNYSSELNVNALLLGDSALYLCASSPSRGAVSEKLFFGSGTQLSVL.

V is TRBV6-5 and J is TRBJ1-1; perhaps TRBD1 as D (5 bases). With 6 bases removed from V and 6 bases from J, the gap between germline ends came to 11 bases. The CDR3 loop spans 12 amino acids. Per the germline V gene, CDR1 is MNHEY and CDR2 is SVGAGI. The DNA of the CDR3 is TGTGCCAGCAGCCAGCTAGGGGCTGAAGCTTTCTTT. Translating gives CASSQLGAEAFF.

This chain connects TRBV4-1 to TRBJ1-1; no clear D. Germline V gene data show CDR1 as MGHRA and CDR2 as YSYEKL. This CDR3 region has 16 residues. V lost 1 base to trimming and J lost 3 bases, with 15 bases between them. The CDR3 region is CASSQGEIWRDTEAFF. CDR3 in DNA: TGCGCCAGCAGCCAAGGGGAAATCTGGAGGGACACTGAAGCTTTCTTT.

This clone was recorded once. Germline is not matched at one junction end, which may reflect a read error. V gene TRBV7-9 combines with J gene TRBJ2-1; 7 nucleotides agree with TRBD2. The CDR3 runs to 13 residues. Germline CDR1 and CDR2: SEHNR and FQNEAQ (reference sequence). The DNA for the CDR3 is TGTTCCAGCACCGGGCGGGGGAGCGATGAGCAGTTCTTC. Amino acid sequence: CSSTGRGSDEQFF.

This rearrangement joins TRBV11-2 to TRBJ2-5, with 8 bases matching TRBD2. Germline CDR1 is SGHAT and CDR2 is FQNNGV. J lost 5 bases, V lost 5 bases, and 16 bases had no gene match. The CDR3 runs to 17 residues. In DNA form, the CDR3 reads TGTGCCAGCAGCCCCGCCGGCTTAGCGGGGTCCCTGGAGACCCAGTACTTC. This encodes CASSPAGLAGSLETQYF. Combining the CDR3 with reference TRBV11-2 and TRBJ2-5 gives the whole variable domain EAGVAQSPRYKIIEKRQSVAFWCNPISGHATLYWYQQILGQGPKLLIQFQNNGVVDDSQLPKDRFSAERLKGVDSTLKIQPAKLEDSAVYLCASSPAGLAGSLETQYFGPGTRLLVL.

CDR3 bases: TGCGCCAGCAGCCAAAACCTAATCGGCGGGGGCGGCACAGATACGCAGTATTTT. It specifies CASSQNLIGGGGTDTQYF. The chain recombines TRBV4-1 with TRBJ2-3; a possible D gene is TRBD2 (7 bases). Germline CDR1 and CDR2: MGHRA and YSYEKL. V was shortened by 2 bases and J by 1 base, with 19 bases between the two germline ends. This CDR3 spans 18 amino acids.

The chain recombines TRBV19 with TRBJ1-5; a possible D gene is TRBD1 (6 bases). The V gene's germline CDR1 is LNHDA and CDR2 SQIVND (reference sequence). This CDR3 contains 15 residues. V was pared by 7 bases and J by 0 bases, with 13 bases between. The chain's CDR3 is CASTAGAYSNQPQHF. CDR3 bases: TGTGCCAGTACAGCAGGGGCGTATAGCAATCAGCCCCAGCATTTT.

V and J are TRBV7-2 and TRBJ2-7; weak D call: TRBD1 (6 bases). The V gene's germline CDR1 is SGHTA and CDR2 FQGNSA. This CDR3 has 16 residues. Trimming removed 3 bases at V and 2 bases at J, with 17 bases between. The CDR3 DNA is TGTGCCAGCAGCTTGTCGATTGGGACACCCGCCTACGAGCAGTACTTC. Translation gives CASSLSIGTPAYEQYF.

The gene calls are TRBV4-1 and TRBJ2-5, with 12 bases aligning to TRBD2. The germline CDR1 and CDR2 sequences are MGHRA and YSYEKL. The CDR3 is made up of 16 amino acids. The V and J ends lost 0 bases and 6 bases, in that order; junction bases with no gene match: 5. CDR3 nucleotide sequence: TGCGCCAGCAGCCAAGAAACTAGCGGGGGGATAAAGACCCAGTACTTC. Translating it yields CASSQETSGGIKTQYF.

Here the CDR3 DNA reads TGTGCCAGTAGTATAAGTGGCACCCCTTACTACGAGCAGTACTTC. Translating gives CASSISGTPYYEQYF. The chain recombines TRBV19 with TRBJ2-7; no definite D call. The germline gives CDR1 LNHDA, CDR2 SQIVND (reference sequence). CDR3 size: 15 residues. V lost 2 bases, J lost 3 bases, and 14 bases lay in between.

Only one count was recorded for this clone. The CDR3 region is CASSPTGTDNQPQHF. CDR3 DNA: TGTGCCAGCTCACCGACTGGGACAGATAATCAGCCCCAGCATTTT. J is TRBJ1-5 and V is TRBV18, with TRBD1 identical over 7 bases. V shed 3 bases, J shed 4 bases, and the junction held 6 bases outside the gene matches. CDR1 and CDR2 from the germline V gene are KGHSH and LQKENI. This CDR3 is built from 15 residues.

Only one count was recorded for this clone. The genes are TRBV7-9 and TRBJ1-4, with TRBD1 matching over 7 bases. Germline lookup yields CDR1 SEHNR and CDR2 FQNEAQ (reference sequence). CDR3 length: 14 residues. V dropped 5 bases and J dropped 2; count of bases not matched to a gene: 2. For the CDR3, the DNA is TGTGCCAGCAGCCGGGGACAGACTAATGAAAAACTGTTTTTT. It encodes CASSRGQTNEKLFF.

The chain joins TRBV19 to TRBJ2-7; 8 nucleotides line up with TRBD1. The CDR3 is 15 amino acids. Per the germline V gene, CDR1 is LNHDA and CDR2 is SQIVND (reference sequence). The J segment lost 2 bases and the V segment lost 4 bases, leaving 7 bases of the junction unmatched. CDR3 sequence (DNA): TGTGCCAGTAGTACCCACGGACAGGGACCCTACGAGCAGTACTTC. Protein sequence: CASSTHGQGPYEQYF.

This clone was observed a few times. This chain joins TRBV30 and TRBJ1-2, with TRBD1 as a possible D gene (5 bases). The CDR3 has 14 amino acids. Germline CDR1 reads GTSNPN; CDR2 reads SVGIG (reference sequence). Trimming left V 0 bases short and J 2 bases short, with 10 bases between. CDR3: CAWSVPPGNYGYTF. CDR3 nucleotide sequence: TGTGCCTGGAGTGTACCTCCAGGGAACTATGGCTACACCTTC.

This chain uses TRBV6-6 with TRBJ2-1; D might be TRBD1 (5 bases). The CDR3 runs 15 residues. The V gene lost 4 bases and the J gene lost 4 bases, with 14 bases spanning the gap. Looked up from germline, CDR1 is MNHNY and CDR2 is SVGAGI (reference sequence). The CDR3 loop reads CASSSPNQGYNEQFF. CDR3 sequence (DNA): TGTGCCAGCAGTTCGCCAAATCAGGGTTACAATGAGCAGTTCTTC.

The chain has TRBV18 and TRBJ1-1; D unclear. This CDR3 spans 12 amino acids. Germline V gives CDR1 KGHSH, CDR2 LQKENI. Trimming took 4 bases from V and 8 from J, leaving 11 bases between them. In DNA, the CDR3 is TGTGCCAGCTCACTAGTTGAGGGAGAAGCTTTCTTT. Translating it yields CASSLVEGEAFF.

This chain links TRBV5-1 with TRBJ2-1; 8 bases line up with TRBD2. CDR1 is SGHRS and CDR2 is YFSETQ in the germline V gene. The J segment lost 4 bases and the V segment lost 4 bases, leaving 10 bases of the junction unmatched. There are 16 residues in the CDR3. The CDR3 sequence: CASSLTSAGVYNEQFF. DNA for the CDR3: TGCGCCAGCAGCCTGACTAGCGCGGGGGTATACAATGAGCAGTTCTTC.

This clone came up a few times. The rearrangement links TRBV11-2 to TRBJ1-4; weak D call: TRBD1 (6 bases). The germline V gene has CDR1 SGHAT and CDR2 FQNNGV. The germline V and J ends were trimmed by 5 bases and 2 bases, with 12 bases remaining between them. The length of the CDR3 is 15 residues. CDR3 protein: CASSVTGFTNEKLFF. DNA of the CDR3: TGTGCCAGCAGCGTCACAGGGTTTACTAATGAAAAACTGTTTTTT.

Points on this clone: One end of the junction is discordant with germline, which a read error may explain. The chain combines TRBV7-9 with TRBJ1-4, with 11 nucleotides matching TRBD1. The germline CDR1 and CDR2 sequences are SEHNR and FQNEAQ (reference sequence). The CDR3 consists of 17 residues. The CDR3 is CSSSIGQGAMTNEKLFF. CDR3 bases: TGTTCCAGCAGCATTGGACAGGGGGCGATGACTAATGAAAAACTGTTTTTT.

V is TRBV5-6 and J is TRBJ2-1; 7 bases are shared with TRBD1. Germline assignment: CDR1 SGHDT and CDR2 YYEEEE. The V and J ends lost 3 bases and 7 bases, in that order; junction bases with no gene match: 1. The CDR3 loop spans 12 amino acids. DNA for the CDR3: TGTGCCAGCAGCTACAGGGGTAATGAGCAGTTCTTC. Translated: CASSYRGNEQFF. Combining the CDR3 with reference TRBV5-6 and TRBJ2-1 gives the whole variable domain DAGVTQSPTHLIKTRGQQVTLRCSPKSGHDTVSWYQQALGQGPQFIFQYYEEEERQRGNFPDRFSGHQFPNYSSELNVNALLLGDSALYLCASSYRGNEQFFGPGTRLTVL.

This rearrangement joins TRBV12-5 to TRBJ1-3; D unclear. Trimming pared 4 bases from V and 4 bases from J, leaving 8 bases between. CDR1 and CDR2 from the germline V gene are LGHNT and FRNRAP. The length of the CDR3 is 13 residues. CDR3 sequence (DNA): TGTGCTAGTGGTTCCCTGGCCGGAAACACCATATATTTT. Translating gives CASGSLAGNTIYF.

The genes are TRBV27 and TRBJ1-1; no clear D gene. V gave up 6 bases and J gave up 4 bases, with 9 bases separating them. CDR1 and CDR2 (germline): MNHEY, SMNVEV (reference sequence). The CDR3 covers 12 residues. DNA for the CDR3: TGTGCCAGCAGGGCTTCATCCACTGAAGCTTTCTTT. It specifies CASRASSTEAFF.

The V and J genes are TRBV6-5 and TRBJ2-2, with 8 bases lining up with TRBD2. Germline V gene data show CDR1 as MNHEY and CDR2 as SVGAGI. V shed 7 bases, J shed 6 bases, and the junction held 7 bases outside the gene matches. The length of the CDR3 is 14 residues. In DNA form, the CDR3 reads TGTGCCAGCACACGGGGGGGTGGAGCCGGGGAGCTGTTTTTT. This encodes CASTRGGGAGELFF.